A single sample is the source of the 5 T cell receptor beta chains below, sequenced in a study of T cells in Graves' hyperthyroidism and ophthalmopathy (dated by TCRdb to between 2017 and 2020). The library was produced with multiplex PCR. Sequencing was carried out with an Illumina HiSeq 2000. The TCR beta CDR3 regions were amplified from RNA transcripts. For the first round of RT-PCR on the TCR CDR3, the HTBI primer set was used together with the Qiagen OneStep RT-PCR kit. TCRdb reprocessing: public reads trimmed at Q25 with fastp, clones called with MiXCR, in-frame beta chains kept. Entries are consolidated by CDR3 protein sequence, retaining the most common genes and DNA. The sample includes 300,000 to 400,000 distinct CDR3 sequences, with about 15% observed a single time. The biggest ten clones account for roughly a fifth of the sample. Sample: blood. All receptors come from a woman aged 25 to 45 with Graves' ophthalmopathy.

This clonotype was detected ten times or more. The chain combines TRBV27 with TRBJ2-3, with 12 positions matching TRBD1. Germline lookup yields CDR1 MNHEY and CDR2 SMNVEV (reference sequence). V dropped 0 bases and J dropped 3; count of bases not matched to a gene: 10. The CDR3 has 19 residues. The CDR3 protein is CASSLSVRDRGRRTDTQYF. The DNA of the CDR3 is TGTGCCAGCAGTTTATCGGTCAGGGACAGGGGGCGCAGGACAGATACGCAGTATTTT.

This clonotype showed up many times. The chain is built from TRBV28 and TRBJ1-2; tentative D call: TRBD1 (5 bases). The CDR3 covers 15 residues. V lost 2 bases, J lost 3 bases, and 13 bases lay in between. Looked up from germline, CDR1 is MDHEN and CDR2 is SYDVKM. The DNA of the CDR3 is TGTGCCAGCAGTTTAGGAGGTCTAGGGGACTATGGCTACACCTTC. Its translation: CASSLGGLGDYGYTF.

This clonotype was counted ten times or more. The CDR3 loop reads CAGTGFSVGYTF. The DNA of the CDR3 is TGTGCCGGAACAGGGTTTTCTGTTGGCTACACCTTC. The chain recombines TRBV30 with TRBJ1-2, with a weak D call TRBD1 (6 bases). This CDR3 region has 12 residues. Per the germline V gene, CDR1 is GTSNPN and CDR2 is SVGIG (reference sequence). Trimming shortened V by 8 bases and J by 7 bases, and 17 bases separated the two germline ends. The full variable domain, its missing parts supplied by reference TRBV30 and TRBJ1-2, is SQTIHQWPATLVQPVGSPLSLECTVEGTSNPNLYWYRQAAGRGLQLLFYSVGIGQISSEVPQNLSASRPQDRQFILSSKKLLLSDSGFYLCAGTGFSVGYTFGSGTRLTVV.

There are many counts of this clonotype. The chain employs TRBV24-1 and TRBJ2-1; TRBD2 aligns across 8 bases. In germline, CDR1 is KGHDR, CDR2 SFDVKD. The CDR3 has 16 residues. V shed 3 bases and J 4 bases; nucleotides not matched to a gene: 7. The CDR3 region has the DNA TGTGCCACCAGTGATACCCGGGGGGGCACTTACAATGAGCAGTTCTTC. Amino acids: CATSDTRGGTYNEQFF.

This clonotype was observed at least ten times. This rearrangement joins TRBV5-1 to TRBJ1-6; possible D gene TRBD1, 6 bases. V lost 4 bases and J lost 9, with 17 bases in between. The CDR3 length is 15 residues. The germline V gene encodes CDR1 SGHRS and CDR2 YFSETQ. In DNA form, the CDR3 reads TGCGCCAGCAGCCGTGTACAGGGTGGCGGTTCACCCCTCCACTTT. Residues: CASSRVQGGGSPLHF.